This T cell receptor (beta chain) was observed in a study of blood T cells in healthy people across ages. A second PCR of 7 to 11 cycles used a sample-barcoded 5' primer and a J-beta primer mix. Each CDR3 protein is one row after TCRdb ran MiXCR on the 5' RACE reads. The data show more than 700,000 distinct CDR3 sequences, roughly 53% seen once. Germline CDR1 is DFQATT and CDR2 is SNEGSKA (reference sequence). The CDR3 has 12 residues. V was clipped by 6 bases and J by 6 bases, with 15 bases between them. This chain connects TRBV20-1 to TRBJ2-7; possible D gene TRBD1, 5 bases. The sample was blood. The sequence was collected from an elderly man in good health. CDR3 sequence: CSAQTEPREQYF. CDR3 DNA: TGCAGTGCCCAGACAGAGCCTCGCGAGCAGTACTTC.